This TCR beta chain is from a study of cytomegalovirus exposure and HLA in healthy donors. Across the whole study: A later analysis reported the approximately 120 validation repertoires used the same platform as the approximately 650 first-cohort repertoires. Study results and caveats: The study put 150 to 200 TCR beta chains on its list as cytomegalovirus-associated. A few chains linked to CMV were shown in vitro to be specific for CMV antigens.

Repertoires were generated with immunoSEQ multiplex PCR, while TCRdb's copy carries only in-frame clones and drops some. Among around 150,000 clones listed, approximately 91% were seen once. Trimming took off 4 bases at V and 6 bases at J, with 8 bases between the two ends. Germline CDR1 SGHDT, CDR2 YYEEEE. CDR3 size: 12 residues. Points on this clone: Antigen specificity is unknown.

J is TRBJ2-1 and V is TRBV5-6; D is uncertain. The sample taken for sequencing was PBMCs. The source of this sequence is a man aged 18 to 35 in good health and CMV-seronegative. The CDR3 region is CASSPFPNEQFF. CDR3 DNA sequence: TGTGCCAGCAGCCCCTTTCCCAATGAGCAGTTCTTC.